The T cell receptor beta chain described here comes from a study of cytomegalovirus exposure and HLA in healthy donors. Study-level findings and limits: Associated with cytomegalovirus, according to the listing, were 150 to 200 TCR beta chains. Follow-up analysis later connected one missense variant in DCLRE1C with trimming of TCR beta V- and J-genes.

PCR employed 60 Vbeta and 13 Jbeta primers. Data came from immunoSEQ multiplex PCR; TCRdb stores just in-frame clones and leaves some out. The sample has 150,000 or so clones; 60% to 80% are singletons. As regards this clone: Its antigen is still unknown. Other nucleotide sequences in the sample specify the same CDR3.

Germline lookup yields CDR1 SGHAT and CDR2 FQNNGV. With 2 bases removed from V and 2 bases from J, the gap between germline ends came to 9 bases. The CDR3 contains 14 residues. Though probably carrying unrecorded immune exposures, donors were nominally healthy at sampling. This sequence joins TRBV11-2 and TRBJ1-1; D unresolved. The receptor was derived from a male donor in good health and CMV-seronegative. Sequencing input: PBMCs. As DNA, the CDR3 is TGTGCCAGCAGCTTACTTGGCGGAAACACTGAAGCTTTCTTT. Residues: CASSLLGGNTEAFF.